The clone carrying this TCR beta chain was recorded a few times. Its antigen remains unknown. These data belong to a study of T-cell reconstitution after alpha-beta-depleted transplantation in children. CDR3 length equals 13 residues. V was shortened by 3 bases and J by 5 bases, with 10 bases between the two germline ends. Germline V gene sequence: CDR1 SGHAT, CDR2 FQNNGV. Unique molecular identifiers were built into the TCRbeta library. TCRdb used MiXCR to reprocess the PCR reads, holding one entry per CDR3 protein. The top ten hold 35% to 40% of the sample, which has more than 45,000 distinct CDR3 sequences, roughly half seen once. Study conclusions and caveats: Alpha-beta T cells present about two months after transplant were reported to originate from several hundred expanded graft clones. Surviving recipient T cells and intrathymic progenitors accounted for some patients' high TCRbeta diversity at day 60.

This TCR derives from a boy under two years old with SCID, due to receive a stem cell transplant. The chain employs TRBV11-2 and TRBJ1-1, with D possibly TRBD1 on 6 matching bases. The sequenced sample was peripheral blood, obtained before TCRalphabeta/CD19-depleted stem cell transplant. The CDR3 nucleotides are TGTGCCAGCAGCTTCCCGGGGGCTACTGAAGCTTTCTTT. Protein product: CASSFPGATEAFF.